This T cell receptor beta chain was observed in a study of vaccination effects on CD4 cells after COVID-19. Looking at the study overall: A couple of convalescent pre-vaccine samples were taken 142 and 148 days post-diagnosis.

Only in-frame clones appear in the TCRdb table, and some are missing; sequencing was by immunoSEQ multiplex PCR. The sample lists about 26,000 clones, approximately 80% occurring once. Regarding this clone: The antigen remains undetermined.

Peptide-pool stimulation followed by sequencing identified expanded antigen-specific CD4+ clonotypes in the ViraFEST assay. Scientists isolated CD4+ T cells after a roughly nine-day culture period ended. Infection with SARS-CoV-2 occurred in the person between March and December 2020, and PCR confirmed it. PBMC cultures contained two million cells per well, 9.5 to 10 IU/ml IL-2 and approximately 9.9 ug/ml peptides. The CDR3 is 13 residues long. Germline V gene data show CDR1 as SGHDT and CDR2 as YYEEEE. V shed 4 bases and J shed 8 bases, with 15 bases lying between them. The sequence came from a human donor who had a prior SARS-CoV-2 infection. The chain uses TRBV5-6 and TRBJ1-1, with a possible D match to TRBD1 (5 bases). The specimen was CD4+ T cells from PBMCs cultured with HCoV-NL63 spike peptides, collected before COVID-19 vaccination. CDR3 nucleotides: TGTGCCAGCAGCCCATATACACGGGGGGAAGCTTTCTTT. Amino acid sequence: CASSPYTRGEAFF.